A single sample is the source of the 9 T cell receptor beta chains below, sequenced in a study of blood T cell repertoires in COVID-19. Only in-frame clones appear in the TCRdb table, and some are missing; sequencing was by immunoSEQ multiplex PCR. This sample has 200,000 to 250,000 clones, with 88% found just once. The sample was peripheral blood. The receptors here all came from an older woman with acute or convalescent COVID-19.

This sequence joins TRBV7-2 and TRBJ1-6; D remains unclear. This CDR3 is built from 12 residues. Germline CDR1 is SGHTA and CDR2 is FQGNSA. The V end lost 3 bases, the J end lost 5 bases, and 2 bases lay between the germline ends. The CDR3 region is CASSFNNSPLHF. The CDR3 coding sequence is TGTGCCAGCAGCTTCAATAATTCACCCCTCCACTTT.

The chain has TRBV30 and TRBJ1-5; D gene uncertain. Trimming removed 2 bases from V and 7 bases from J, with 15 bases in between. Germline loops: CDR1 GTSNPN, CDR2 SVGIG (reference sequence). The CDR3 runs to 14 residues. The CDR3 spells CAWSSQGGSQPQHF. The CDR3 bases are TGTGCCTGGAGTTCCCAAGGAGGGAGCCAGCCCCAGCATTTT. Complete variable domain (other parts from reference TRBV30 and TRBJ1-5): SQTIHQWPATLVQPVGSPLSLECTVEGTSNPNLYWYRQAAGRGLQLLFYSVGIGQISSEVPQNLSASRPQDRQFILSSKKLLLSDSGFYLCAWSSQGGSQPQHFGDGTRLSIL.

The chain has TRBV6-6 and TRBJ2-7; 13 bases agree with TRBD2. Germline V gene sequence: CDR1 MNHNY, CDR2 SVGAGI (reference sequence). CDR3 size: 14 residues. The junction had 4 bases not matched to a gene; V was cut back by 5 bases and J by 6 bases. CDR3: CASSGLAGVSEQYF. DNA of the CDR3: TGTGCCAGCAGTGGACTAGCGGGAGTAAGCGAGCAGTACTTC.

This chain connects TRBV6-5 to TRBJ2-7, with TRBD1 identical over 9 bases. Trimming took 10 bases from V and 3 from J; bases not matched to a gene: 7. Germline V CDR1 and CDR2: MNHEY, SVGAGI. The CDR3 consists of 13 residues. The CDR3 protein is CATVGQGFYEQYF. As DNA, the CDR3 is TGTGCCACCGTGGGACAGGGTTTCTACGAGCAGTACTTC.

This clone was picked up many times. This chain links TRBV19 with TRBJ2-7; tentative D call: TRBD2 (5 bases). Germline CDR1 LNHDA, CDR2 SQIVND (reference sequence). CDR3 length: 13 residues. V was trimmed by 6 bases and J by 5 bases, leaving 14 bases between them. CDR3 residues: CASRRGLQDEQYF. The CDR3 region has the DNA TGTGCCAGTAGGCGAGGACTCCAGGACGAGCAGTACTTC.

The chain links TRBV9 to TRBJ2-7; 11 nucleotides agree with TRBD2. Germline CDR1 and CDR2: SGDLS and YYNGEE. Trimming took 4 bases from V and 5 from J; bases not matched to a gene: 17. This CDR3 is built from 18 residues. The DNA for the CDR3 is TGTGCCAGCAGCTCTCACACGGTGACTAGCGGGAATGCACACGAGCAGTACTTC. Amino acids: CASSSHTVTSGNAHEQYF.

V is TRBV7-2 and J is TRBJ1-3; D not certain. Trimming removed 1 base from V and 2 bases from J, with 6 bases in between. This CDR3 region has 14 residues. Germline lookup yields CDR1 SGHTA and CDR2 FQGNSA. CDR3 DNA: TGTGCCAGCAGCTTAGAAGCCGCTGGAAACACCATATATTTT. It translates to CASSLEAAGNTIYF.

The sample holds one count of this clone. The rearrangement joins TRBV24-1 to TRBJ2-1; D might be TRBD2 (6 bases). Germline-derived CDR1 and CDR2 are KGHDR and SFDVKD. The CDR3 runs to 19 residues. V was trimmed by 4 bases and J by 9 bases, leaving 30 bases between them. Here the CDR3 DNA reads TGTGCCACCAGTGAACTAGTAGGTCGGGGGATAACCCGGGAGAGTGAGCAGTTCTTC. This encodes CATSELVGRGITRESEQFF.

This rearrangement joins TRBV4-2 to TRBJ2-1, with D unresolved. V lost 0 bases and J lost 8, with 5 bases in between. The germline V gene has CDR1 LGHNA and CDR2 YNFKEQ. This CDR3 contains 12 residues. As DNA, the CDR3 is TGTGCCAGCAGCCAAGATAGTTATGAGCAGTTCTTC. Encoded protein: CASSQDSYEQFF.